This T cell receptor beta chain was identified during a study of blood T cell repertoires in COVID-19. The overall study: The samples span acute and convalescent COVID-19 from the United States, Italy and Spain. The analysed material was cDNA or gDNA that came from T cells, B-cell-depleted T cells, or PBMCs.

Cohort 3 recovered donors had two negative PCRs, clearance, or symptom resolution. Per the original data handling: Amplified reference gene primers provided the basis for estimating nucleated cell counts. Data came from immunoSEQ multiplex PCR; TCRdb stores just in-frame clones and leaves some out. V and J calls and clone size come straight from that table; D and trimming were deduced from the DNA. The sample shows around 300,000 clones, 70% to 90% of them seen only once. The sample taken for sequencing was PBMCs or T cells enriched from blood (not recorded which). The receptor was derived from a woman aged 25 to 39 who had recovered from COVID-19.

Here the CDR3 DNA reads TGTGCCAGCTCACGCTCTAGTCCGGGGGGGGGCCAGGATACGCAGTATTTT. Translated, it gives CASSRSSPGGGQDTQYF. This chain connects TRBV18 to TRBJ2-3, with 8 positions matching TRBD2. CDR1 and CDR2 from the germline V gene are KGHSH and LQKENI. Trimming cost V 4 bases and J 6 bases; bases outside gene matches: 15. This CDR3 is built from 17 residues.